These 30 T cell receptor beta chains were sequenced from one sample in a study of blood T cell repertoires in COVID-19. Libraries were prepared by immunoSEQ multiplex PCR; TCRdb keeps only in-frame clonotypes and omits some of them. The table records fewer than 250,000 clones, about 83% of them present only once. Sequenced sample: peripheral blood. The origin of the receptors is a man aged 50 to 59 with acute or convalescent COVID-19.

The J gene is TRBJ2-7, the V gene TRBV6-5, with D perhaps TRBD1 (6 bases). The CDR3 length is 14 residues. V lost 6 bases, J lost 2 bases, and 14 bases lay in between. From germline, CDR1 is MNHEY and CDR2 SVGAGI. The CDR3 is CASSLQGFPYEQYF. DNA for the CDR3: TGTGCCAGCAGCTTACAGGGTTTCCCCTACGAGCAGTACTTC.

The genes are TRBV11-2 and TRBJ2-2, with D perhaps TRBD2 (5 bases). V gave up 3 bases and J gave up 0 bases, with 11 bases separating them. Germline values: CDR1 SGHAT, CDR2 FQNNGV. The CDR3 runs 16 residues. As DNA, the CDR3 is TGTGCCAGCAGCTTGGACTGGCACTCGAACACCGGGGAGCTGTTTTTT. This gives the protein CASSLDWHSNTGELFF.

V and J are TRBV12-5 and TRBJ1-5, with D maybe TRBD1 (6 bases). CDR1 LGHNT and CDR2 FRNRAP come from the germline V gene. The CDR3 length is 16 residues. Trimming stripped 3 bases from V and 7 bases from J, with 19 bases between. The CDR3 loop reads CASGFRLPGVRQPQHF. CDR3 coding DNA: TGTGCTAGTGGTTTTCGGCTTCCAGGGGTTAGGCAGCCCCAGCATTTT.

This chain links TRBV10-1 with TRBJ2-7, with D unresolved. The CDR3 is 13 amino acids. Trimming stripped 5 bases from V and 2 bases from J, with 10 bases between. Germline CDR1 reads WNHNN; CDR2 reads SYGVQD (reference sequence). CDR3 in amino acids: CASSHRETYEQYF. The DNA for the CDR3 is TGCGCCAGCAGTCACAGAGAGACCTACGAGCAGTACTTC.

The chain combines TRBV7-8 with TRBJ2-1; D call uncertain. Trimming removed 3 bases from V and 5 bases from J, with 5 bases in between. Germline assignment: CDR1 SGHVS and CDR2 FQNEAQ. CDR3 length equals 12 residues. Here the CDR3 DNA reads TGTGCCAGCAGCTTGTCTGACAATGAGCAGTTCTTC. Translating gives CASSLSDNEQFF.

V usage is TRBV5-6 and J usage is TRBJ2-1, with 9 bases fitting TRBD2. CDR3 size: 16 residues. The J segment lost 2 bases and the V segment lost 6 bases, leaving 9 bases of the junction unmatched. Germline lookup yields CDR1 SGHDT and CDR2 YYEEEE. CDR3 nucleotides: TGTGCCAGCACCTCCAGTAGCGGGGGACCCTACAATGAGCAGTTCTTC. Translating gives CASTSSSGGPYNEQFF.

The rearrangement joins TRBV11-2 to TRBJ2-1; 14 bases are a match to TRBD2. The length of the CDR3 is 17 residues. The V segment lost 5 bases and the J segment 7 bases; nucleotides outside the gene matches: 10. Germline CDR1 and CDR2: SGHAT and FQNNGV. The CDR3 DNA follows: TGTGCCAGCAGCGGCTCTGGAGGGACTAGCGGGAGAAATGAGCAGTTCTTC. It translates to CASSGSGGTSGRNEQFF.

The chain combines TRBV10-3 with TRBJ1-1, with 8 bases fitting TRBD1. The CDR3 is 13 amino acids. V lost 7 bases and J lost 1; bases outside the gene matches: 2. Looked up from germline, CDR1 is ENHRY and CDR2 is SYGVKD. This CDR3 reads CAIIGTGNTEAFF. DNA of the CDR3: TGTGCCATCATTGGGACAGGGAACACTGAAGCTTTCTTT.

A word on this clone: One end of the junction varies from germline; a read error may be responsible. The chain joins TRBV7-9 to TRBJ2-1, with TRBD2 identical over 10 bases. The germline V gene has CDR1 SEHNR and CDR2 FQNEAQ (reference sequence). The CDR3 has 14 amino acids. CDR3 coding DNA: TGTGCCAGCAGCCTAGCGGGAGTCGGCAATGAGCAGTTCTTC. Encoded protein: CASSLAGVGNEQFF. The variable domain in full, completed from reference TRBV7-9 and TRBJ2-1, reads DTGVSQNPRHKITKRGQNVTFRCDPISEHNRLYWYRQTLGQGPEFLTYFQNEAQLEKSRLLSDRFSAERPKGSFSTLEIQRTEQGDSAMYLCASSLAGVGNEQFFGPGTRLTVL.

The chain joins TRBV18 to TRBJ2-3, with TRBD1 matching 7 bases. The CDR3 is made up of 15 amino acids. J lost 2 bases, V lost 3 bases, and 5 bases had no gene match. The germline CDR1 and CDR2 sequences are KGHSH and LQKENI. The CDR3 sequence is CASSPDRAFTDTQYF. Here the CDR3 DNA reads TGTGCCAGCTCACCCGACAGGGCTTTCACAGATACGCAGTATTTT.

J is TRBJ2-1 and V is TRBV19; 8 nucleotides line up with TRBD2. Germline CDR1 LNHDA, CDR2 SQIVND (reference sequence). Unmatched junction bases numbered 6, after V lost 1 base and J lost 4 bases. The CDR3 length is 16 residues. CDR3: CASSIVAGGPYNEQFF. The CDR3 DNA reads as TGTGCCAGTAGTATAGTGGCGGGGGGACCGTACAATGAGCAGTTCTTC.

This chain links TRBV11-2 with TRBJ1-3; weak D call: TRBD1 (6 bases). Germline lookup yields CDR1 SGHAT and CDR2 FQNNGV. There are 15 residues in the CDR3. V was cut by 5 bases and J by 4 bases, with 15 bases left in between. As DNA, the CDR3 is TGTGCCAGCAGCCAGAACAGGGCGTCCGGAAACACCATATATTTT. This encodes CASSQNRASGNTIYF.

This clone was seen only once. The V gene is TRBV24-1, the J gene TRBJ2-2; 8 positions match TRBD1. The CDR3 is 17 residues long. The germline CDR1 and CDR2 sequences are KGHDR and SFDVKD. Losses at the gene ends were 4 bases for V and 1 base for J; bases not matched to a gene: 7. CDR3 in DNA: TGTGCCACCAGTGAACTGGCCGGGACAGGGAACACCGGGGAGCTGTTTTTT. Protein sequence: CATSELAGTGNTGELFF.

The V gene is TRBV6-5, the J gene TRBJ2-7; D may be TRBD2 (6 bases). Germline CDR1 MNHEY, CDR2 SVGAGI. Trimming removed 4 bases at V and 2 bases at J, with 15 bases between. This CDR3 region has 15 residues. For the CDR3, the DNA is TGTGCCAGCAGTTGGATCGGGGGTAGGACCTACGAGCAGTACTTC. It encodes CASSWIGGRTYEQYF.

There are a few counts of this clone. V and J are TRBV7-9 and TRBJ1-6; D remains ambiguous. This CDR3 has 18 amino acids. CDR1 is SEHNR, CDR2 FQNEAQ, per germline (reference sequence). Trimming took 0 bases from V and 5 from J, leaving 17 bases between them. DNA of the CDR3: TGTGCCAGCAGCTTAGCGTTAACCCCCGCGTCCGATAATTCACCCCTCCACTTT. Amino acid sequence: CASSLALTPASDNSPLHF. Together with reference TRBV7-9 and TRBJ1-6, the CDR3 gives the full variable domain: DTGVSQNPRHKITKRGQNVTFRCDPISEHNRLYWYRQTLGQGPEFLTYFQNEAQLEKSRLLSDRFSAERPKGSFSTLEIQRTEQGDSAMYLCASSLALTPASDNSPLHFGNGTRLTVT.

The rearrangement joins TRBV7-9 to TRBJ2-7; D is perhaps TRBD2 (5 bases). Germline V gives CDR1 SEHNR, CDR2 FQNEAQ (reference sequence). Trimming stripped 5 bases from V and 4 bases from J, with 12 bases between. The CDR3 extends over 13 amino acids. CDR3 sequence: CASSPRGEYEQYF. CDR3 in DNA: TGTGCCAGCAGCCCCCGGGGAGAATACGAGCAGTACTTC.

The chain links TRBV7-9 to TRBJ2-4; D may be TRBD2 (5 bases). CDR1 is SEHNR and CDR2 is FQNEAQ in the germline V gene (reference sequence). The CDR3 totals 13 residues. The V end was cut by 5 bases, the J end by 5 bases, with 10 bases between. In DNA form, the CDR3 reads TGTGCCAGCAGCCCCGGGCGGGAAAACATTCAGTACTTC. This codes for CASSPGRENIQYF.

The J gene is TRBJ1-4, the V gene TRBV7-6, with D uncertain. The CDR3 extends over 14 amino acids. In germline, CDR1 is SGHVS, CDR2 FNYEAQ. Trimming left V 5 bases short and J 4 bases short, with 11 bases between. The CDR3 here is CASSLDTNNEKLFF. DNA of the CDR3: TGTGCCAGCAGCCTTGACACGAATAATGAAAAACTGTTTTTT.

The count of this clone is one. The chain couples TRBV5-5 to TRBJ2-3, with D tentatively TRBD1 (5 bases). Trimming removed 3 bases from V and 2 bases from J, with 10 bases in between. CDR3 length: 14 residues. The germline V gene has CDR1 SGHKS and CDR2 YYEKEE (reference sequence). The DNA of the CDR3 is TGTGCCAGCAGCTACAGGATCAACACAGATACGCAGTATTTT. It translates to CASSYRINTDTQYF.

The CDR3 spells CASSALQSSGNTIYF. The CDR3 DNA sequence: TGTGCCAGCAGCGCCCTACAGAGCTCTGGAAACACCATATATTTT. The chain employs TRBV9 and TRBJ1-3, with D uncertain. The CDR3 contains 15 residues. CDR1 and CDR2 from the germline V gene are SGDLS and YYNGEE. V lost 3 bases to trimming and J lost 0 bases, with 10 bases between them.

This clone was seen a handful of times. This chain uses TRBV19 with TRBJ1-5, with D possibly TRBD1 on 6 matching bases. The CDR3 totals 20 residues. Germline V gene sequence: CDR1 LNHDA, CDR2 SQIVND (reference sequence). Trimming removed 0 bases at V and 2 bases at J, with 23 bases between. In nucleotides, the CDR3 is TGTGCCAGTAGTATAGACAGGGGTAGGTGGGCCGTCTTAGGCAATCAGCCCCAGCATTTT. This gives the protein CASSIDRGRWAVLGNQPQHF.

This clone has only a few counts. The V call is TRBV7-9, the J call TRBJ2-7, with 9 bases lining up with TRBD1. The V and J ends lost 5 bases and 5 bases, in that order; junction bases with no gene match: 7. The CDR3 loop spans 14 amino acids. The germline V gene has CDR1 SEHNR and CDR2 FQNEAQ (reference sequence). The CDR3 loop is CASSPSTGGDEQYF. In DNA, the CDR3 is TGTGCCAGCAGCCCGTCGACAGGGGGGGACGAGCAGTACTTC.

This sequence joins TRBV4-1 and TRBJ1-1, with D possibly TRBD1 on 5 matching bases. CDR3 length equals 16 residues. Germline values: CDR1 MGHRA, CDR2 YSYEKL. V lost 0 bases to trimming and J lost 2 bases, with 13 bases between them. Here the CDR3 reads CASSQDFRGINTEAFF. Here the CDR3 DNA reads TGCGCCAGCAGCCAAGATTTTAGGGGAATCAACACTGAAGCTTTCTTT.

The CDR3 loop reads CASTLLGTSTDTQYF. The DNA for the CDR3 is TGTGCCAGCACCCTCCTCGGGACAAGCACAGATACGCAGTATTTT. The chain carries TRBV27 and TRBJ2-3, with D perhaps matching TRBD1 (6 bases). The V gene lost 7 bases and the J gene lost 0 bases, with 14 bases spanning the gap. Germline CDR1 and CDR2: MNHEY and SMNVEV (reference sequence). This CDR3 region has 15 residues.

CDR3 amino acids: CASSLAGGAWDTGELFF. The CDR3 nucleotides are TGTGCCAGCAGCTTAGCAGGGGGCGCTTGGGACACCGGGGAGCTGTTTTTT. V gene TRBV7-2 combines with J gene TRBJ2-2, with 7 bases lining up with TRBD1. Looked up from germline, CDR1 is SGHTA and CDR2 is FQGNSA. CDR3 length equals 17 residues. V shed 0 bases, J shed 3 bases, and the junction held 7 bases outside the gene matches.

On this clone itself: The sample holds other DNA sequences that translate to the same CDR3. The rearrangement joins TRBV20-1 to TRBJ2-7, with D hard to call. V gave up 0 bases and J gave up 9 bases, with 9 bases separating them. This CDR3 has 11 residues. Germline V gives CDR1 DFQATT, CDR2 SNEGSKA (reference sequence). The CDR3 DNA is TGCAGTGCTAGAGATGGCAGAGGGCAGTACTTC. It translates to CSARDGRGQYF.

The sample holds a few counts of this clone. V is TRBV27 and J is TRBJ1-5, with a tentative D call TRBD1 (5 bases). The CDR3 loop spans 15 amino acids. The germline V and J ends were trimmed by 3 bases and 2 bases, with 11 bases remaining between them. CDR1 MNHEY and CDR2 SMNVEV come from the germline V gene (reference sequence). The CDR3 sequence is CASSFGRGGNQPQHF. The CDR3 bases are TGTGCCAGCAGTTTTGGGAGGGGAGGCAATCAGCCCCAGCATTTT.

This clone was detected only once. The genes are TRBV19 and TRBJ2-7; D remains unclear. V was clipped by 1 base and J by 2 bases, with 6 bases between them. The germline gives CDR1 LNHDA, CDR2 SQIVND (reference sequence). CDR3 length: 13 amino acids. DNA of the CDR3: TGTGCCAGTAGTATAGCACAGACCTACGAGCAGTACTTC. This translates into CASSIAQTYEQYF.

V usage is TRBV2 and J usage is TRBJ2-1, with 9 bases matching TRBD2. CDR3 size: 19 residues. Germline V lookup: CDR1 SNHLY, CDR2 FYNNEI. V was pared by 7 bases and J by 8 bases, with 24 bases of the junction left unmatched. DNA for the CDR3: TGTGCCAGCAAACGGACAGTGTTCAACCAAGCGGGAGGTATCGATGAGCAGTTCTTC. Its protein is CASKRTVFNQAGGIDEQFF.

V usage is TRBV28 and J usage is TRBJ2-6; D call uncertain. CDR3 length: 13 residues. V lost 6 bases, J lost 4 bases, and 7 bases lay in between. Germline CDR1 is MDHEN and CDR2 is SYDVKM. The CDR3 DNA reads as TGTGCCAGCAGACTTTCAGGGGCCAACGTCCTGACTTTC. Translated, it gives CASRLSGANVLTF.